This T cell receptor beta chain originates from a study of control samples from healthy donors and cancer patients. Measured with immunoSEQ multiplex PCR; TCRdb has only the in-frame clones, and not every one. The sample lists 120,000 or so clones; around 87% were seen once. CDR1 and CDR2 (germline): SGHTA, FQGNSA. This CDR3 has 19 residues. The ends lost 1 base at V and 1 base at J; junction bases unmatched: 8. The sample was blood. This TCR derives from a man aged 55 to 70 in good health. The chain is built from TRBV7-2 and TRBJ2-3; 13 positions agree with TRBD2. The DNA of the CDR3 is TGTGCCAGCAGCTTAGTTACTACTAGCGGGGGGGCCGGCACAGATACGCAGTATTTT. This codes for CASSLVTTSGGAGTDTQYF.